The clone carrying this TCR beta chain was seen a handful of times. What it binds is unknown. TCRdb reprocessed the 5' RACE reads with MiXCR, giving one entry per CDR3 protein. The sample contains about 470,000 distinct CDR3 sequences, over 15% of which appear only once. The sample originates from a study of T-cell memory formation after mild COVID-19. Broader study findings: Shrinking CD4+ clones were chiefly CM and EM; CD8+ ones were chiefly EMRA. Day 15 to 85 contracting clones showed balanced CD4/CD8; later expanders leaned CD4+.

V lost 6 bases and J lost 3; bases outside the gene matches: 10. The CDR3 sequence is 17 residues long. Germline lookup yields CDR1 SGHNT and CDR2 YYREEE (reference sequence). The chain is built from TRBV5-4 and TRBJ2-3; 13 positions agree with TRBD2. The receptor was isolated from an adult woman who had mild COVID-19 (a few samples of this study predate the infection). Cell type and time point are not known. The sample was PBMCs or a T cell subset sorted from them (not recorded which). CDR3 nucleotides: TGTGCCAGCACTAGGACTAGCGGGAGAATCGGAACAGATACGCAGTATTTT. Translating it yields CASTRTSGRIGTDTQYF.